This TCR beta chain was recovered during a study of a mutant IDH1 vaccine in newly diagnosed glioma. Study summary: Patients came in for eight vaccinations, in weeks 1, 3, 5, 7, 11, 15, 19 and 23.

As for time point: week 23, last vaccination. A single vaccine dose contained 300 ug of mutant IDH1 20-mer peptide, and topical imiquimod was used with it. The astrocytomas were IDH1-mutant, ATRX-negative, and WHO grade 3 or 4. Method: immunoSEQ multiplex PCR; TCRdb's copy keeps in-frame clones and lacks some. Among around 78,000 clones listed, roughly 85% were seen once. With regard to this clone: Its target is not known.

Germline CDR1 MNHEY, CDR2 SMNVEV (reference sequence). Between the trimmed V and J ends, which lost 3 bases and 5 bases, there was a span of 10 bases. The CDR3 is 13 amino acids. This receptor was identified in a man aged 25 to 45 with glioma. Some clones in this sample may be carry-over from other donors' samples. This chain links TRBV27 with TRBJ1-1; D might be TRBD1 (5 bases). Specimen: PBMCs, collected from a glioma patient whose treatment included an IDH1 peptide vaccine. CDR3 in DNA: TGTGCCAGCAGTTTGGACAAGTGGACTGAAGCTTTCTTT. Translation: CASSLDKWTEAFF.